The clone carrying this T cell receptor beta chain was observed a single time. Its antigen is not identified. Doses given second, at about 4 or about 12 weeks, were pooled. Assay used: immunoSEQ multiplex PCR; TCRdb lists only in-frame clones, some missing. The sample yields some 150,000 clones, 90% seen once. Per germline, CDR1 SGHAT and CDR2 FQDESV (reference sequence). The CDR3 consists of 16 residues. Between the trimmed V and J ends, which lost 0 bases and 6 bases, there was a span of 16 bases. This sample is drawn from a study of T cell responses to AZD1222 COVID-19 vaccine. General study findings and limits: Samples come after the peak T cell response, not at day 14. Reportedly, nearly half the spike-specific TCRs target unmutated variant regions. Mostly white British, mostly female donors; authors suggested clonal diversity may be underestimated.

The input for sequencing was peripheral blood, taken 28 days after the second AZD1222 dose. The TCR was taken from an adult who received the AZD1222 COVID-19 vaccine. The chain joins TRBV11-1 to TRBJ2-3; D remains unclear. CDR3 sequence: CASSLARQPPMDTQYF. The CDR3 DNA is TGTGCCAGCAGCTTAGCGCGGCAGCCCCCAATGGATACGCAGTATTTT.